This entry is about one TCR beta chain. J was trimmed by 1 base and V by 0 bases; bases with no gene match: 7. This CDR3 contains 17 residues. CDR1 and CDR2 (germline): KGHSH, LQKENI. Using immunoSEQ multiplex PCR, the repertoire was profiled, and TCRdb retains in-frame clones only, with some absent. In the table there are about 1 million clones, under 80% of which are singletons. This record comes from a study of shared clonotypes between healthy human individuals. Input material: memory CD4+ T cells sorted from blood. The subset is: CD45RA-negative fraction. The origin of this receptor is a man younger than 30 in good health. The gene calls are TRBV18 and TRBJ1-2; 8 bases line up with TRBD1. The CDR3 sequence: CASSPPNSGQVNYGYTF. Here the CDR3 DNA reads TGTGCCAGCTCACCACCGAATTCGGGACAGGTTAACTATGGCTACACCTTC. Complete variable domain (other parts from reference TRBV18 and TRBJ1-2): NAGVMQNPRHLVRRRGQEARLRCSPMKGHSHVYWYRQLPEEGLKFMVYLQKENIIDESGMPKERFSAEFPKEGPSILRIQQVVRGDSAAYFCASSPPNSGQVNYGYTFGSGTRLTVV.